This T cell receptor beta chain was recorded in a study of T cell responses to AZD1222 COVID-19 vaccine. CDR1 and CDR2 (germline): KGHSH, LQKENI. This CDR3 region has 13 residues. Trimming removed 2 bases at V and 7 bases at J, with 11 bases between. Findings and limits, study-wide: Sampling captured repertoires only after the peak T cell response. A rise in Spike-specific TCR breadth and depth followed two AZD1222 doses. The sample set comprised mostly white British donors with more females, and clonal diversity was possibly underestimated.

Here immunoSEQ multiplex PCR was the method, and the copy in TCRdb shows in-frame clones only, minus some. The data hold over 70,000 clones, with more than 60% observed a single time. Worth noting for this clone: Antigen unknown.

The input for sequencing was peripheral blood, taken 28 days after the second dose of the MenACWY control vaccine. The chain carries TRBV18 and TRBJ1-1; no firm D call. This clonotype was sampled from an adult who received the MenACWY meningococcal vaccine as a control. The CDR3 here is CASSPLKAGEAFF. CDR3 in DNA: TGTGCCAGCTCACCATTAAAGGCAGGTGAAGCTTTCTTT.